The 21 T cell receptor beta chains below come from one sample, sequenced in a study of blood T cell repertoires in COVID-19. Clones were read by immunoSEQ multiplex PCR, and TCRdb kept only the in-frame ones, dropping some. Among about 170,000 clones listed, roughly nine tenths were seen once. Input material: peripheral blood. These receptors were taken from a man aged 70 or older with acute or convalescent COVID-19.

The CDR3 DNA reads TGTGCCAGCAGCTTCGATAGGGAGGCCAATCAGCCCCAGCATTTT. Encoded protein: CASSFDREANQPQHF. V and J are TRBV5-4 and TRBJ1-5; D gene ambiguous. The CDR3 consists of 15 residues. Germline V gene data show CDR1 as SGHNT and CDR2 as YYREEE (reference sequence). The germline V and J ends were trimmed by 2 bases and 3 bases, with 12 bases remaining between them.

The CDR3, as DNA: TGTGCCAGCAGCCCTCGCGGGGGGCGGAGCTCCTACAATGAGCAGTTCTTC. This gives the protein CASSPRGGRSSYNEQFF. This rearrangement joins TRBV6-2 or TRBV6-3 to TRBJ2-1; 8 bases map to TRBD2. The CDR3 length is 17 residues. Losses at the gene ends were 6 bases for V and 0 bases for J; bases not matched to a gene: 10. Germline V gives CDR1 MNHEY, CDR2 SVGEGT.

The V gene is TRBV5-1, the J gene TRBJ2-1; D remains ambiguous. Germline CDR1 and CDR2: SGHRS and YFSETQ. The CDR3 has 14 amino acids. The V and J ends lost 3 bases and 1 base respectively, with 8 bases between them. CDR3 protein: CASSSGSSYNEQFF. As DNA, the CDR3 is TGCGCCAGCAGCTCCGGGTCTTCCTACAATGAGCAGTTCTTC. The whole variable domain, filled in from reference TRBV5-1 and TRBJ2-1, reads KAGVTQTPRYLIKTRGQQVTLSCSPISGHRSVSWYQQTPGQGLQFLFEYFSETQRNKGNFPGRFSGRQFSNSRSEMNVSTLELGDSALYLCASSSGSSYNEQFFGPGTRLTVL.

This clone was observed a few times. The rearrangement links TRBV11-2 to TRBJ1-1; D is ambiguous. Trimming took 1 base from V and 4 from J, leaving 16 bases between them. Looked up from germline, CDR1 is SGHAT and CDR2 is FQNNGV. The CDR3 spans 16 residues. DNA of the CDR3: TGTGCCAGCAGCTTAGTGGGCATCAATCGGGGCACTGAAGCTTTCTTT. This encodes CASSLVGINRGTEAFF.

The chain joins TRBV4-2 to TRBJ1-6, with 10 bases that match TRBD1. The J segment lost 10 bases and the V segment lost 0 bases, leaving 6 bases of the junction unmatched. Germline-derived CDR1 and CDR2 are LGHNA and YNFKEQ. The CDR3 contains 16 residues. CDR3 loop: CASSQERGDRGSPLHF. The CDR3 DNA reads TGTGCCAGCAGCCAAGAAAGAGGGGACAGGGGCTCACCCCTCCACTTT.

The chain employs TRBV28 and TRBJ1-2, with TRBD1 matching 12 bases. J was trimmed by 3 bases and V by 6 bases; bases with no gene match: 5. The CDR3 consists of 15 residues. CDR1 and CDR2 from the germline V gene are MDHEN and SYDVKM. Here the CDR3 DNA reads TGTGCCAGCAGCTCCGGGACAGGGGGCGACTATGGCTACACCTTC. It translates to CASSSGTGGDYGYTF.

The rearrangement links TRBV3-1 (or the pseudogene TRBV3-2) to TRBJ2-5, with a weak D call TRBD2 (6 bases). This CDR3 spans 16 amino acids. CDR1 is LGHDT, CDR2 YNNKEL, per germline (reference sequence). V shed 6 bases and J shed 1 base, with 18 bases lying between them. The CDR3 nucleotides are TGTGCCAGCAGTCAGGAGGTAGCGGACGCCCAAGAGACCCAGTACTTC. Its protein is CASSQEVADAQETQYF.

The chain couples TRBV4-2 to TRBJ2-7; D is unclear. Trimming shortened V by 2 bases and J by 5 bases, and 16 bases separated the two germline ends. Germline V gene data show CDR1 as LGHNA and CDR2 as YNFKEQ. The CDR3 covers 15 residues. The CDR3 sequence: CASSQLGSNGDEQYF. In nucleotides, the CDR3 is TGTGCCAGCAGCCAATTAGGTTCGAACGGAGACGAGCAGTACTTC.

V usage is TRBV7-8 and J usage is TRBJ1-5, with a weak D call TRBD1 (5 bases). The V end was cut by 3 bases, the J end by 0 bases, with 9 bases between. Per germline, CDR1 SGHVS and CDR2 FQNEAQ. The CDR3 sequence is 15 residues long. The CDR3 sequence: CASSLRQNSNQPQHF. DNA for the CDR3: TGTGCCAGCAGCTTGCGACAGAATAGCAATCAGCCCCAGCATTTT.

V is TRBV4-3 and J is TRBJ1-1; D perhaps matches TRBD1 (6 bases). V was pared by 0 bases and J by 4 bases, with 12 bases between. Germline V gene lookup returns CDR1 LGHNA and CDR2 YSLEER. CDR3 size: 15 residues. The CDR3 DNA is TGCGCCAGCAGCCAAGATCAGGGGTACGGCACTGAAGCTTTCTTT. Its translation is CASSQDQGYGTEAFF.

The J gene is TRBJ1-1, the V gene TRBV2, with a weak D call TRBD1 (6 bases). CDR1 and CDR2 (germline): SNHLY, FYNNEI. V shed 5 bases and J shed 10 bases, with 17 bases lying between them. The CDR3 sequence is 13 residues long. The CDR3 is CASSSTGFDGAFF. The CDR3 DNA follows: TGTGCCAGCAGTTCAACAGGGTTTGATGGAGCTTTCTTT.

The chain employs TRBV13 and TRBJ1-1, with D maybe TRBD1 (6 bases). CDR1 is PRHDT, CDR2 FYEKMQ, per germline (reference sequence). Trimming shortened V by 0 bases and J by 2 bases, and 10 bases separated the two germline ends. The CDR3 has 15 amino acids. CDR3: CASSLGQQGNTEAFF. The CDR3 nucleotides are TGTGCCAGCAGCTTAGGCCAACAGGGAAACACTGAAGCTTTCTTT.

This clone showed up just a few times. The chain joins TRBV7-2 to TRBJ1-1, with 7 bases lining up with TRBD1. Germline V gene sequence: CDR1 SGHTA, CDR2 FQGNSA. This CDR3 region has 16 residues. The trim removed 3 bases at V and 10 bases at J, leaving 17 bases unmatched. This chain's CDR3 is CASSLGSSSGQKGAFF. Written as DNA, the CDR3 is TGTGCCAGCAGCTTGGGTTCGAGTTCGGGACAGAAGGGAGCTTTCTTT.

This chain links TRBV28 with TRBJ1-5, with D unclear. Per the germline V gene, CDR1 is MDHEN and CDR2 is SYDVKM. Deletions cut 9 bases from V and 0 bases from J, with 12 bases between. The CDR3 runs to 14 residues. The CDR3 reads CASVAPYSNQPQHF. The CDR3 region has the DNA TGTGCCAGTGTAGCACCGTATAGCAATCAGCCCCAGCATTTT.

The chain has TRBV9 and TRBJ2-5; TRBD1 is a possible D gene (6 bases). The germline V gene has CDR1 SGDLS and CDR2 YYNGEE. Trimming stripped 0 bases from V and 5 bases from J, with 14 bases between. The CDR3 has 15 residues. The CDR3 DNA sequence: TGTGCCAGCAGCGTAGGGGGACACTCGGAGGAGACCCAGTACTTC. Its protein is CASSVGGHSEETQYF.

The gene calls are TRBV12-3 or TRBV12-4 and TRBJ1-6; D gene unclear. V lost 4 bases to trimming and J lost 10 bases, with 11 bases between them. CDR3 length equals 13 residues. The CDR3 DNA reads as TGTGCCAGCAGTTGGGTTGGGAGGTCACCCCTCCACTTT. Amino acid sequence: CASSWVGRSPLHF.

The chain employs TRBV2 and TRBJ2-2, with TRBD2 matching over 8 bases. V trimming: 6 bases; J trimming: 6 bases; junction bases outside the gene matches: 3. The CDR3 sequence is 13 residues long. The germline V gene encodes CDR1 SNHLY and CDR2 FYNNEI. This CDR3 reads CASRAGVSGELFF. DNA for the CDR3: TGTGCCAGCAGAGCGGGAGTTTCCGGGGAGCTGTTTTTT.

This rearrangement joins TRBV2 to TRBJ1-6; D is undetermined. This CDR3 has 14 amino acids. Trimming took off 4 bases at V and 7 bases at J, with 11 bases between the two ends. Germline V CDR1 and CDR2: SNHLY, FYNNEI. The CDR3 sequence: CASSVANANSPLHF. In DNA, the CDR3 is TGTGCCAGCAGTGTGGCCAACGCCAATTCACCCCTCCACTTT.

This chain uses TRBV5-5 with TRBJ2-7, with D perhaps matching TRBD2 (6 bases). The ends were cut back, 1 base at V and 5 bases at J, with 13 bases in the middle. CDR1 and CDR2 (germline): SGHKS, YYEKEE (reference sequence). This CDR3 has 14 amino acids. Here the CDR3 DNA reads TGTGCCAGCAGCTTGCTTTCCGGCGGGGACGAGCAGTACTTC. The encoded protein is CASSLLSGGDEQYF.

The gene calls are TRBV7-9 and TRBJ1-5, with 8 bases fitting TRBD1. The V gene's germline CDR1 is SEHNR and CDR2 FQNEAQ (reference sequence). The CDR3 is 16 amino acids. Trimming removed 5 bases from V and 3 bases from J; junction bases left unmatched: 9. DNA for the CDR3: TGTGCCAGCAGCGTAGGTAACAGGGGGATCAATCAGCCCCAGCATTTT. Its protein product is CASSVGNRGINQPQHF. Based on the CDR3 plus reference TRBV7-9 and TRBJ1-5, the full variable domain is DTGVSQNPRHKITKRGQNVTFRCDPISEHNRLYWYRQTLGQGPEFLTYFQNEAQLEKSRLLSDRFSAERPKGSFSTLEIQRTEQGDSAMYLCASSVGNRGINQPQHFGDGTRLSIL.

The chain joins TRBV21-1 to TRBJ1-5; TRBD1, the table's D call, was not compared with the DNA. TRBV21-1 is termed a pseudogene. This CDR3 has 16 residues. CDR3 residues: CASSSQGQGGRQPQHF. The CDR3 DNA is TGTGCCAGCAGCAGCCAAGGACAGGGGGGGAGGCAGCCCCAGCATTTT.